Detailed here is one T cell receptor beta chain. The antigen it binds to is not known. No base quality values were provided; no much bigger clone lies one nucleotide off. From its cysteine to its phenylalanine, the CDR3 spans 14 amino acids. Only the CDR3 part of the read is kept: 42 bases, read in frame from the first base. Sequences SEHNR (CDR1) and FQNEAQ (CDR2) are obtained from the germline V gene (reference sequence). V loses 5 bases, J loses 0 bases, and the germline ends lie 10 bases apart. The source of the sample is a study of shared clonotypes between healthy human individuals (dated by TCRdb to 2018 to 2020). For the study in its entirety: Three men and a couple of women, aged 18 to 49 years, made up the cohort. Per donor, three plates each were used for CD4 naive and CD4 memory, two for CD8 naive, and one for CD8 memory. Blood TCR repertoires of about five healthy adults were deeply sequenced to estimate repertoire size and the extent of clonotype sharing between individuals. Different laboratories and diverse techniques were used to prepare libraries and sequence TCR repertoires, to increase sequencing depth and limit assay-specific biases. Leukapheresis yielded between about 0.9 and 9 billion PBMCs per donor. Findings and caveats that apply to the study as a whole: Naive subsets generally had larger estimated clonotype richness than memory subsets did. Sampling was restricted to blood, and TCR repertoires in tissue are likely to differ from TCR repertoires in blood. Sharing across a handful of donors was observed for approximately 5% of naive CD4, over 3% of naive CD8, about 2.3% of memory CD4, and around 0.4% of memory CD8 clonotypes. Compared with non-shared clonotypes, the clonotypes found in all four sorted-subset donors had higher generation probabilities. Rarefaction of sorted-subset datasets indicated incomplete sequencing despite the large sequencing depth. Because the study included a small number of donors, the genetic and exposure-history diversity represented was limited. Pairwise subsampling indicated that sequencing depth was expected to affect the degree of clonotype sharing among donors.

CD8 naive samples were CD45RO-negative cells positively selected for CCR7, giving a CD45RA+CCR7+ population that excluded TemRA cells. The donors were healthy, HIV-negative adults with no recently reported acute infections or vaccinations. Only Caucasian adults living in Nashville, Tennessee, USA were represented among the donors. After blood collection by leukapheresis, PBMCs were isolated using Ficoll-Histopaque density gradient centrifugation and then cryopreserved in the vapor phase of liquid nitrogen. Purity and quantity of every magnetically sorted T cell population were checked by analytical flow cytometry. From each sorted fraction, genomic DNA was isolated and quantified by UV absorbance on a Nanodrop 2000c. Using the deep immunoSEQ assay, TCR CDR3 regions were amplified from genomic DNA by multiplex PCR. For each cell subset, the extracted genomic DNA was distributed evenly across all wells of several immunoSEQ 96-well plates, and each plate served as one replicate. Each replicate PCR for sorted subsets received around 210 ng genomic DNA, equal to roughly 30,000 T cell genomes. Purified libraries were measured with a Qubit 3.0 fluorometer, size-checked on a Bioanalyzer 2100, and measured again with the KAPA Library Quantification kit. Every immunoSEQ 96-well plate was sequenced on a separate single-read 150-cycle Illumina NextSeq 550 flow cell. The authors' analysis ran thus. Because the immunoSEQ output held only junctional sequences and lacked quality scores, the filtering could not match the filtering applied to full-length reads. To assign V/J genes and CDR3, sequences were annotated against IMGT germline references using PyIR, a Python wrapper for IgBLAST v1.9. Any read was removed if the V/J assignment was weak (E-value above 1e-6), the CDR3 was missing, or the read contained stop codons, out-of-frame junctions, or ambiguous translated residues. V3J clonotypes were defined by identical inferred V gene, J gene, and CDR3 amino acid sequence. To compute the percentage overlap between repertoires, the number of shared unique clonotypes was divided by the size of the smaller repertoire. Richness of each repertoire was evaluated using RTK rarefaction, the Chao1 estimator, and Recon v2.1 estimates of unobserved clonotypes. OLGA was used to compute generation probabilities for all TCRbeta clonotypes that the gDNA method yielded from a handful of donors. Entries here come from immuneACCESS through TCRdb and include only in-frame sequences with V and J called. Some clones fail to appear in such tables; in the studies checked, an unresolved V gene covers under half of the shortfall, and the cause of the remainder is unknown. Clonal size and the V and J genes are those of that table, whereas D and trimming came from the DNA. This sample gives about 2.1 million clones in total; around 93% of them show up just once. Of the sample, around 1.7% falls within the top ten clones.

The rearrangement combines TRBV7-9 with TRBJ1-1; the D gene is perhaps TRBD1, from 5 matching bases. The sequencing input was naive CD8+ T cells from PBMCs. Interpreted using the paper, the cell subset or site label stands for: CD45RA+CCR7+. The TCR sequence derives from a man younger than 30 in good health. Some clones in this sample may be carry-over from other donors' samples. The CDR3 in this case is CASSDSWMNTEAFF. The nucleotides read TGTGCCAGCAGCGACAGCTGGATGAACACTGAAGCTTTCTTT. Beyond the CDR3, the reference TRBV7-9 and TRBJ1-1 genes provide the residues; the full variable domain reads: DTGVSQNPRHKITKRGQNVTFRCDPISEHNRLYWYRQTLGQGPEFLTYFQNEAQLEKSRLLSDRFSAERPKGSFSTLEIQRTEQGDSAMYLCASSDSWMNTEAFFGQGTRLTVV.